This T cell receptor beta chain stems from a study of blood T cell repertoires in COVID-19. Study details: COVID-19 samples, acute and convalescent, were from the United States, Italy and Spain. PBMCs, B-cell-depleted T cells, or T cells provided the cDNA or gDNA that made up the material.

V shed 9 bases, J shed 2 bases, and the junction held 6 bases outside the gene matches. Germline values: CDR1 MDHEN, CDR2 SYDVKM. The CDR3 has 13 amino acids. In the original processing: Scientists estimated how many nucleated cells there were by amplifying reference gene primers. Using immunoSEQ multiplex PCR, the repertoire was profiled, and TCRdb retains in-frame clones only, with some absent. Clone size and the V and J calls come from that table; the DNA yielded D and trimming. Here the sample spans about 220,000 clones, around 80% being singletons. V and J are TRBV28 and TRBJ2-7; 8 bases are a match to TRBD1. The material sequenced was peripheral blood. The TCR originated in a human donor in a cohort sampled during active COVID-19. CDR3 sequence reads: CASGRQGPYEQYF. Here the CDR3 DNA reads TGTGCCAGTGGGCGACAGGGGCCCTACGAGCAGTACTTC. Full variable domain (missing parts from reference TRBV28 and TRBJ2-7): DVKVTQSSRYLVKRTGEKVFLECVQDMDHENMFWYRQDPGLGLRLIYFSYDVKMKEKGDIPEGYSVSREKKERFSLILESASTNQTSMYLCASGRQGPYEQYFGPGTRLTVT.